This T cell receptor (beta chain) was retrieved from a study of T cell repertoires in cytomegalovirus infection. Study details: Public TCR beta signatures marked donors with CMV infection and the matching HLA.

The J segment lost 6 bases and the V segment lost 8 bases, leaving 7 bases of the junction unmatched. CDR1 is SGHTA, CDR2 FQGNSA, per germline. The CDR3 consists of 14 residues. MiXCR was run by TCRdb on the reads, yielding one entry per CDR3 protein. The sample holds around 630,000 distinct CDR3 sequences; 20% to 30% are singletons and the top ten take less than 10%. Study results and caveats: The ex vivo response was dominated by HLA-C-restricted CMV-specific TCR beta clonotypes.

Concerning this clonotype itself: The antigen remains unidentified. A much more abundant neighbour one base away suggests this may be a read error.

Sequenced sample: CD8+ T cells from PBMCs. This TCR was sampled from a human donor in good health (CMV status not recorded). Some clones in this sample may be carry-over from other donors' samples. The chain has TRBV7-2 and TRBJ1-4; 9 bases are shared with TRBD1. The CDR3 sequence: CASGNRDRDEKLFF. As DNA, the CDR3 is TGTGCCAGCGGCAACCGGGACAGGGATGAAAAACTGTTTTTT. The full variable domain, in which reference TRBV7-2 and TRBJ1-4 provide the parts outside the CDR3, is GAGVSQSPSNKVTEKGKDVELRCDPISGHTALYWYRQSLGQGLEFLIYFQGNSAPDKSGLPSDRFSAERTGGSVSTLTIQRTQQEDSAVYLCASGNRDRDEKLFFGSGTQLSVL.